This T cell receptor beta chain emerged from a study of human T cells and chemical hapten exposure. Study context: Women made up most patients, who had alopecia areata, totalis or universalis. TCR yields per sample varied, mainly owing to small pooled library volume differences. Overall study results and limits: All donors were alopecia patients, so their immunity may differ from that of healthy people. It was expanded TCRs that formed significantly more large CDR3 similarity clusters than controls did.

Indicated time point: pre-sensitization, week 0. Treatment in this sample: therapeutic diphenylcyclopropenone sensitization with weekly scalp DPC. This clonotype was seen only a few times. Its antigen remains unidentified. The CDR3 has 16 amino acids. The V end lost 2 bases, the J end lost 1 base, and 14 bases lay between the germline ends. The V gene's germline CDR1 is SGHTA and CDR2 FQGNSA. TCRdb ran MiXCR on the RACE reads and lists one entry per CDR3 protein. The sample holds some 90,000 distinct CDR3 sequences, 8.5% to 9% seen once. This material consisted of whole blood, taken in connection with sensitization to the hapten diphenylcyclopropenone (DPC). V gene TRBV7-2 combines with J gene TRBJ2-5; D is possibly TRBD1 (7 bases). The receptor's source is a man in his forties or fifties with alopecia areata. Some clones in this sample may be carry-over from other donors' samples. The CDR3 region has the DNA TGTGCCAGCAGCTTAAGACTAGGGGGCCCCCAAGAGACCCAGTACTTC. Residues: CASSLRLGGPQETQYF. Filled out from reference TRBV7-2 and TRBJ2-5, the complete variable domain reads GAGVSQSPSNKVTEKGKDVELRCDPISGHTALYWYRQSLGQGLEFLIYFQGNSAPDKSGLPSDRFSAERTGGSVSTLTIQRTQQEDSAVYLCASSLRLGGPQETQYFGPGTRLLVL.